This is a list of T cell receptor beta chains from one sample in a study of Ad26.COV2.S vaccination and SARS-CoV-2 variants. Using immunoSEQ multiplex PCR, the repertoire was profiled, and TCRdb retains in-frame clones only, with some absent. The repertoire holds about 350,000 clones, with around nine tenths as singletons. The sequenced sample was peripheral blood, obtained in a trial of Ad26.COV2.S vaccine versus placebo. The source of these receptors is a person aged 18-65 years who received the Ad26.COV2.S COVID-19 vaccine or a placebo. Both conserved end residues are part of each CDR3. Each record gives: CDR3 DNA, CDR3 protein, V gene, D gene, clone size, J gene. A D gene is named only where the DNA matches it firmly. Size is stated for part of the rows, as once, few or many counts, or as a class when the clone is expanded.

DNA: TGCAGCGTTGAAGAGGGCCGTAGCACCGGGGAGCTGTTTTTT; CDR3: CSVEEGRSTGELFF; V: TRBV29-1; D: NA; size: few; J: TRBJ2-2
DNA: TGTGCCAGCAGCTTAGGGGAGTCCTACGAGCAGTACTTC; CDR3: CASSLGESYEQYF; V: TRBV7-9; D: NA; size: NA; J: TRBJ2-7
DNA: TGTGCCAGCAGTTACCACAGGGTGAGAGACACTGAAGCTTTCTTT; CDR3: CASSYHRVRDTEAFF; V: TRBV27; D: NA; size: NA; J: TRBJ1-1
DNA: TGTGCCTGCGTACCGGGGCCAACTAATGAAAAACTGTTTTTT; CDR3: CACVPGPTNEKLFF; V: TRBV6-5; D: NA; size: NA; J: TRBJ1-4
DNA: TGTGCCAGCAGCTTAGAAGGGGGCCTCCTCTCCTACGAGCAGTACTTC; CDR3: CASSLEGGLLSYEQYF; V: TRBV11-2; D: TRBD1; size: NA; J: TRBJ2-7
DNA: TGTGCCAGCGACCTGGGGGAGATTAGGAATGAGCAGTTCTTC; CDR3: CASDLGEIRNEQFF; V: TRBV7-9; D: NA; size: NA; J: TRBJ2-1
DNA: TGTGCCAGCAGCCTATCCTCCCACTTCGCGGACTCCTACAATGAGCAGTTCTTC; CDR3: CASSLSSHFADSYNEQFF; V: TRBV3-1/TRBV3-2; D: NA; size: NA; J: TRBJ2-1
DNA: TGTGCCAGCAGCTTAACCCGCCTAGATAGTACCGGGGAGCTGTTTTTT; CDR3: CASSLTRLDSTGELFF; V: TRBV7-3; D: NA; size: NA; J: TRBJ2-2
DNA: TGTGCCAGCAGTTTAAGTAGCGGGTCGAACAATGAGCAGTTCTTC; CDR3: CASSLSSGSNNEQFF; V: TRBV28; D: TRBD2; size: NA; J: TRBJ2-1
DNA: TGTGCCAGCAGCTTAGTCCAGGGGGCTTACAATGAGCAGTTCTTC; CDR3: CASSLVQGAYNEQFF; V: TRBV7-9; D: TRBD1; size: NA; J: TRBJ2-1
DNA: TGTGCCAGCAGCGGTAGCGGGGGAGAGACCCAGTACTTC; CDR3: CASSGSGGETQYF; V: TRBV7-9; D: TRBD2; size: NA; J: TRBJ2-5
DNA: TGTGCCAGCAGCTTGCGGACTAGCGGGTGGTACCAAGAGACCCAGTACTTC; CDR3: CASSLRTSGWYQETQYF; V: TRBV7-2; D: TRBD2; size: NA; J: TRBJ2-5
DNA: TGTGCCAGCAGCTTAGGGGCCGGGAACTACGAGCAGTACTTC; CDR3: CASSLGAGNYEQYF; V: TRBV13; D: NA; size: NA; J: TRBJ2-7
DNA: TGTGCCACCAGTGATTTAGGGGGGGGTGGATACAATGAGCAGTTCTTC; CDR3: CATSDLGGGGYNEQFF; V: TRBV24-1; D: NA; size: NA; J: TRBJ2-1
DNA: TGTGCCAGCTCACCTGGGTACTCCTATTTCGATGAGCAGTTCTTC; CDR3: CASSPGYSYFDEQFF; V: TRBV18; D: NA; size: NA; J: TRBJ2-1
DNA: TGTGCCAGCAGCCCCACCACAACGGGGAACACTGAAGCTTTCTTT; CDR3: CASSPTTTGNTEAFF; V: TRBV5-4; D: NA; size: NA; J: TRBJ1-1
DNA: TGTGCCAGCAGCTTAGGATTGGCAGGGGAAGGCTACACCTTC; CDR3: CASSLGLAGEGYTF; V: TRBV7-8; D: NA; size: NA; J: TRBJ1-2
DNA: TGCGCCAGCAGCTTGGGGGGGAACACTGAAGCTTTCTTT; CDR3: CASSLGGNTEAFF; V: TRBV5-1; D: NA; size: NA; J: TRBJ1-1
DNA: TGTGCCAGTAGCATGAGGGGGTTCTTGGAAGCTTTCTTT; CDR3: CASSMRGFLEAFF; V: TRBV19; D: NA; size: NA; J: TRBJ1-1
DNA: TGTGCCAGCAGCGTAGAAAACGGAGACTCCTACGAGCAGTACTTC; CDR3: CASSVENGDSYEQYF; V: TRBV9; D: NA; size: NA; J: TRBJ2-7
DNA: TGCGCCAGCAGCCCCAGGGCGATTCTTCCTAACTATGGCTACACCTTC; CDR3: CASSPRAILPNYGYTF; V: TRBV4-1; D: NA; size: NA; J: TRBJ1-2
DNA: TGTGCCAGCAGCTTGGGACAGATCGGGTCTGGGGCCAACGTCCTGACTTTC; CDR3: CASSLGQIGSGANVLTF; V: TRBV5-8; D: NA; size: NA; J: TRBJ2-6
DNA: TGTGCCAGCAGTCGATCTAACAGGGGAGAGACCCAGTACTTC; CDR3: CASSRSNRGETQYF; V: TRBV28; D: TRBD1; size: NA; J: TRBJ2-5
DNA: TGTGCCAGCAGACTAGAAGGGGGTTCCTATAATTCACCCCTCCACTTT; CDR3: CASRLEGGSYNSPLHF; V: TRBV5-5; D: NA; size: NA; J: TRBJ1-6
DNA: TGTGCCAGCAGCCCCGTTAGCGGCGGGGCCTCAGATACGCAGTATTTT; CDR3: CASSPVSGGASDTQYF; V: TRBV7-3; D: NA; size: NA; J: TRBJ2-3
DNA: TGTGCCAGCAGCTTAGACTACTTTAGCACAGATACGCAGTATTTT; CDR3: CASSLDYFSTDTQYF; V: TRBV7-2; D: NA; size: NA; J: TRBJ2-3
DNA: TGCGCCAGCAGCTATAGGGACAGGGGGTTAGGTGAGCAGTTCTTC; CDR3: CASSYRDRGLGEQFF; V: TRBV5-1; D: TRBD1; size: once; J: TRBJ2-1
DNA: TGTGCCAGCTCACCTACAAGAACACTTGAGCAGTTCTTC; CDR3: CASSPTRTLEQFF; V: TRBV18; D: NA; size: NA; J: TRBJ2-1
DNA: TGCGCCAGCAGCTTCGGGGCAGGGCTTCGTGTAGGCTACACCTTC; CDR3: CASSFGAGLRVGYTF; V: TRBV5-1; D: NA; size: once; J: TRBJ1-2
DNA: TGTGCCAGCAGCGTATTAACAGGGGGCGAGCAGTACTTC; CDR3: CASSVLTGGEQYF; V: TRBV9; D: TRBD1; size: NA; J: TRBJ2-7
DNA: TGTGCCAGCAGTTACTCGGTCGACAGGGAGGACAATGAGCAGTTCTTC; CDR3: CASSYSVDREDNEQFF; V: TRBV6-6; D: NA; size: NA; J: TRBJ2-1
DNA: TGTGCCAGTAGTGTACAGGGGGCAAGTTTTGAAAAACTGTTTTTT; CDR3: CASSVQGASFEKLFF; V: TRBV19; D: TRBD1; size: NA; J: TRBJ1-4
DNA: TGTGCCAGCAGCAAACTACCCCTCGGACAGGGGATCTCTGTTGATGGCTACACCTTC; CDR3: CASSKLPLGQGISVDGYTF; V: TRBV21-1; D: NA; size: once; J: TRBJ1-2
DNA: TGTGCCAGCAGCCACGAGTTTAATGAAAAACTGTTTTTT; CDR3: CASSHEFNEKLFF; V: TRBV3-1/TRBV3-2; D: NA; size: NA; J: TRBJ1-4
DNA: TGTGCCAGCAGCCCGGGGGTCACCCCGCGTTACAATGAGCAGTTCTTC; CDR3: CASSPGVTPRYNEQFF; V: TRBV14; D: NA; size: NA; J: TRBJ2-1
DNA: TGTGCCAGTAGTATAGCAGGAGCCACCGGGGAGCTGTTTTTT; CDR3: CASSIAGATGELFF; V: TRBV19; D: NA; size: few; J: TRBJ2-2
DNA: TGTGCCAGTAGTACTACAGGGGGGTCCGGGGAGCTGTTTTTT; CDR3: CASSTTGGSGELFF; V: TRBV19; D: TRBD1; size: NA; J: TRBJ2-2
DNA: TGTGCCAGTAGTCTCGGACTAGGAACCTACGAGCAGTACTTC; CDR3: CASSLGLGTYEQYF; V: TRBV19; D: TRBD2; size: NA; J: TRBJ2-7
DNA: TGTGCCAGTAATACCCCGGACAGATATAGCAATCAGCCCCAGCATTTT; CDR3: CASNTPDRYSNQPQHF; V: TRBV19; D: NA; size: NA; J: TRBJ1-5
DNA: TGCGCCAGCAGCCACGACTTTCTAGCGGGAGTCGCAGATACGCAGTATTTT; CDR3: CASSHDFLAGVADTQYF; V: TRBV5-1; D: TRBD2; size: NA; J: TRBJ2-3
DNA: TGTGCCAGTAGGGAAAATAGCAATCAGCCCCAGCATTTT; CDR3: CASRENSNQPQHF; V: TRBV19; D: NA; size: NA; J: TRBJ1-5
DNA: TGTGCCAGAGACGGGAGGGGCTCCTATAATTCACCCCTCCACTTT; CDR3: CARDGRGSYNSPLHF; V: TRBV7-8; D: NA; size: NA; J: TRBJ1-6
DNA: TGTGCCAGCAGCAAGGGCCCGCGTGGGATGTACGAGCAGTACTTC; CDR3: CASSKGPRGMYEQYF; V: TRBV21-1; D: NA; size: once; J: TRBJ2-7